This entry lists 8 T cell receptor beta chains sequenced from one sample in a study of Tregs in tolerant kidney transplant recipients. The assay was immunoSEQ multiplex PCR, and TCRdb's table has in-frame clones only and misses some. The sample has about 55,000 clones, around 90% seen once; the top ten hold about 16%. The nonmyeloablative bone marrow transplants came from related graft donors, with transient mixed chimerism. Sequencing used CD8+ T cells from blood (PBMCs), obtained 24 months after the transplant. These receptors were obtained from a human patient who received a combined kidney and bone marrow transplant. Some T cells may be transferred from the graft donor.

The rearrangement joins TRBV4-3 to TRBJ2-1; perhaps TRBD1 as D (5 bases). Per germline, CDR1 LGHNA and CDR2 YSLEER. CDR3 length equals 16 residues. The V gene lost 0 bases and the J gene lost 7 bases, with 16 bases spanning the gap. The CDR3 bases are TGCGCCAGCAGCCAAGACAGGGATGGGCTGGGGAATGAGCAGTTCTTC. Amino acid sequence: CASSQDRDGLGNEQFF.

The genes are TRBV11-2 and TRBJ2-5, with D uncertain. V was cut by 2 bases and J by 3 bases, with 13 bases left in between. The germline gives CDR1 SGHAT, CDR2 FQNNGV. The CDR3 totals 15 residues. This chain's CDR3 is CASSLILAAKETQYF. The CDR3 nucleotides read TGTGCCAGCAGCTTAATTTTGGCGGCTAAAGAGACCCAGTACTTC. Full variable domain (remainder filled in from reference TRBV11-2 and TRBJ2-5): EAGVAQSPRYKIIEKRQSVAFWCNPISGHATLYWYQQILGQGPKLLIQFQNNGVVDDSQLPKDRFSAERLKGVDSTLKIQPAKLEDSAVYLCASSLILAAKETQYFGPGTRLLVL.

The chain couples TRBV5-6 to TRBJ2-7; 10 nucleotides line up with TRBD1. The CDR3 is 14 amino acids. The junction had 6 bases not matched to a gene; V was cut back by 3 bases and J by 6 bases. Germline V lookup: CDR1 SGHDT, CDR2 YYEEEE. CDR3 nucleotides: TGTGCCAGCAGCTGGGGACAGGGGAGTGTCGAGCAGTACTTC. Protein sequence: CASSWGQGSVEQYF.

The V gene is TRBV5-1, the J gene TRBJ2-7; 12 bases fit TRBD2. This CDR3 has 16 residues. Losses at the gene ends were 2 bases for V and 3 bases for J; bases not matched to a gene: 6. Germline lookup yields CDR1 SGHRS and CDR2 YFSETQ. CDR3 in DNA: TGCGCCAGCAGCTTAGGGCCGACTAGCGGGGGCTACGAGCAGTACTTC. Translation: CASSLGPTSGGYEQYF.

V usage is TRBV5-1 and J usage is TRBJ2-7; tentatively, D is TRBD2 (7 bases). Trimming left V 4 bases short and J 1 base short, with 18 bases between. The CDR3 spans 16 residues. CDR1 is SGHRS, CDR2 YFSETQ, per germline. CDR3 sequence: CASSQEGGTVSYEQYF. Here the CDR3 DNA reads TGCGCCAGCAGCCAAGAGGGGGGGACGGTGTCCTACGAGCAGTACTTC.

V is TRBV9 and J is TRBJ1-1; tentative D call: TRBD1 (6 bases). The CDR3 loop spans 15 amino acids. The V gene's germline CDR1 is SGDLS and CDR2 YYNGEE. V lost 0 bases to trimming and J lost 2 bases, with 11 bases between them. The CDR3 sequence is CASSVAGGPNTEAFF. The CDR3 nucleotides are TGTGCCAGCAGCGTAGCGGGGGGCCCAAACACTGAAGCTTTCTTT.

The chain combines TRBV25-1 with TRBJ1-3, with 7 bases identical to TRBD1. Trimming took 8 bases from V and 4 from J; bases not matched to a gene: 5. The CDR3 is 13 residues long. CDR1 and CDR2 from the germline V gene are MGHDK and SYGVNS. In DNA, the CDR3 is TGTGCCAGCCAAGACAGGGAGGGAAACACCATATATTTT. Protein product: CASQDREGNTIYF.

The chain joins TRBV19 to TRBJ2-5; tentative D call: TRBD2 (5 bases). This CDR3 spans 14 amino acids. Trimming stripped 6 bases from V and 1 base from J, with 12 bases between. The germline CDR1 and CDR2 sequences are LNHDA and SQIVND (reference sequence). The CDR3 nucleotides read TGTGCCAGTAGAAACGGGAAGGGCCAAGAGACCCAGTACTTC. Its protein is CASRNGKGQETQYF. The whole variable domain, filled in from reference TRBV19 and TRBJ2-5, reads DGGITQSPKYLFRKEGQNVTLSCEQNLNHDAMYWYRQDPGQGLRLIYYSQIVNDFQKGDIAEGYSVSREKKESFPLTVTSAQKNPTAFYLCASRNGKGQETQYFGPGTRLLVL.